The clone carrying this T cell receptor beta chain was detected only a few times. Its antigen is unknown. This entry belongs to a study of T-cell reconstitution after alpha-beta-depleted transplantation in children. Study-level points and caveats: Surviving thymic progenitors and recipient T cells were the source of high TCRbeta diversity at day 60 in some patients. In patients about two months after transplant, alpha-beta T cells reportedly arose from several hundred expanded graft clones. From newly produced T cells came most of the T-cell counts and diversity one year after transplant.

The TCRbeta library incorporated unique molecular identifiers. TCRdb recomputed calls from the PCR reads with MiXCR, one row per CDR3 protein. The data contain tens of thousands of distinct CDR3 sequences, around a tenth of them seen just once; the ten biggest clones take up about 26%. Trimming removed 3 bases from V and 3 bases from J; junction bases left unmatched: 16. This CDR3 spans 18 amino acids. CDR1 and CDR2 from the germline V gene are DFQATT and SNEGSKA (reference sequence). This material consisted of PBMCs, mostly from graft donor cells, taken 60 days after TCRalphabeta/CD19-depleted stem cell transplant. This chain links TRBV20-1 with TRBJ2-1, with TRBD2 matching 8 bases. The sequence was collected from a male patient between 2 and 15 years old who had a stem cell transplant for chronic granulomatous disease, so the T cells may come from the graft donor. DNA for the CDR3: TGCAGTGCTAGGTTTCCGGGGGGGGGAGCGGGAGACTACAATGAGCAGTTCTTC. Translating it yields CSARFPGGGAGDYNEQFF.